This paragraph covers one T cell receptor (beta chain) sequence. This sample was included in a study of T cells expressing NK-cell markers. Study background: It was sorted CD3+CD56+NKG2C+, CD3+CD56+NKG2C- and CD3+CD56-NKG2C+ T cells that supplied the TCR beta repertoires. Seven HCMV-seropositive donors and one seronegative donor made up the eight sequenced donors.

Reanalyzing the 5' RACE reads, TCRdb keeps one entry per CDR3 protein, without DNA. The sample is made up of 150,000 or so distinct CDR3 sequences, and the top ten hold less than 20% of it. Germline V lookup: CDR1 MNHNS, CDR2 SASEGT. CDR3 length: 16 amino acids. The TCR was taken from a woman aged 18 to 75 in good health. Sequenced sample: blood T cells: a sorted CD56 or NKG2C T cell subset, CD4+ or CD8+ T cells, or bulk PBMC T cells (not recorded which). The rearrangement uses TRBV6-1 and TRBJ2-7; TCRdb outputs TRBD1, but without DNA this stays unchecked. The CDR3 here is CASTLSPGTGEFGQYF.